The subject of this entry is one T cell receptor (beta chain). As handled by the study authors: Estimated nucleated cell counts came from reference gene primer amplification. Repertoires were generated with immunoSEQ multiplex PCR, while TCRdb's copy carries only in-frame clones and drops some. That table supplies the V and J calls and clone size; D and trimming were determined from the DNA. The table shows 150,000 to 160,000 clones, with around 85% occurring only once. The CDR3 is 13 residues long. Germline assignment: CDR1 LNHDA and CDR2 SQIVND (reference sequence). V was cut by 2 bases and J by 2 bases, with 7 bases left in between. This sample was taken from a study of blood T cell repertoires in COVID-19. Study information: Acute and convalescent COVID-19 samples came from the United States, Italy and Spain.

The sample taken for sequencing was peripheral blood. The gene calls are TRBV19 and TRBJ2-7; D is possibly TRBD1 (6 bases). This TCR was recovered from an older woman with acute or convalescent COVID-19. The CDR3 sequence: CASSIQGTYEQYF. In DNA form, the CDR3 reads TGTGCCAGTAGTATACAGGGGACCTACGAGCAGTACTTC. Filled out from reference TRBV19 and TRBJ2-7, the complete variable domain reads DGGITQSPKYLFRKEGQNVTLSCEQNLNHDAMYWYRQDPGQGLRLIYYSQIVNDFQKGDIAEGYSVSREKKESFPLTVTSAQKNPTAFYLCASSIQGTYEQYFGPGTRLTVT.